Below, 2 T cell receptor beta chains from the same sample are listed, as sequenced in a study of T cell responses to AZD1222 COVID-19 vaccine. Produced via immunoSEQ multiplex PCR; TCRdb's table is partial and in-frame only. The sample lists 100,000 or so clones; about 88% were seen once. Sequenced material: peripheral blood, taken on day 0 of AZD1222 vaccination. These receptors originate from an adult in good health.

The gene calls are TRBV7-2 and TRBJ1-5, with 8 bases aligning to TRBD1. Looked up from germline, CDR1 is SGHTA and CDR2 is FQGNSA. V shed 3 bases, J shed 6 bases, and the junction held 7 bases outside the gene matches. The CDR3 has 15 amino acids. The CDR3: CASSFDRGMGQPQHF. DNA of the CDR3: TGTGCCAGCAGCTTCGACAGGGGTATGGGTCAGCCCCAGCATTTT.

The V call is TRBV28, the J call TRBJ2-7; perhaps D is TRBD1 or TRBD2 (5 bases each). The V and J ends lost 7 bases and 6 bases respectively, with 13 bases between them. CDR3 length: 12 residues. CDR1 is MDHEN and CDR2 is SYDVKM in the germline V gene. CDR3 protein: CASKGPWGEQYF. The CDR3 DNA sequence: TGTGCCAGCAAGGGACCCTGGGGCGAGCAGTACTTC.